The 28 T cell receptor beta chains given below trace back to one sample, sequenced in a study of T cell changes during pregnancy in multiple sclerosis (dated by TCRdb to between 2017 and 2020). The library was generated by the immunoSEQ multiplex PCR assay. Not all clones reach the TCRdb copy of this immuneACCESS table, which keeps in-frame sequences only. Checked studies attribute under half of the gap to unresolved V genes and leave the rest unexplained. The sample records roughly 64,000 clones, roughly 92% of which are singletons. Of the sample, roughly 1.5% falls within the top ten clones. The source was peripheral blood, collected in the second trimester of pregnancy. The receptors were gathered from a female donor with multiple sclerosis, enrolled in a pregnancy study.

The genes are TRBV18 and TRBJ2-7, with TRBD2 matching over 8 bases. Germline CDR1 and CDR2: KGHSH and LQKENI. Losses at the gene ends were 6 bases for V and 4 bases for J; bases not matched to a gene: 11. This CDR3 comprises 15 residues. The CDR3 DNA is TGTGCCAGCTCCCCTCGGGAGGGGAGTAGGTACGAGCAGTACTTC. Amino acids: CASSPREGSRYEQYF.

Regarding this clone: In the same sample, other DNA sequences code for this CDR3. V and J are TRBV5-1 and TRBJ1-4; TRBD1 matches at 8 bases. V gave up 5 bases and J gave up 5 bases; unmatched junction bases: 5. CDR1 and CDR2 (germline): SGHRS, YFSETQ. The CDR3 extends over 14 amino acids. The DNA for the CDR3 is TGCGCCAGCAGTCTACAGGGGGTGAATGAAAAACTGTTTTTT. Translating it yields CASSLQGVNEKLFF. Drawing the rest from reference TRBV5-1 and TRBJ1-4, the complete variable domain is KAGVTQTPRYLIKTRGQQVTLSCSPISGHRSVSWYQQTPGQGLQFLFEYFSETQRNKGNFPGRFSGRQFSNSRSEMNVSTLELGDSALYLCASSLQGVNEKLFFGSGTQLSVL.

This clone was observed once. V and J are TRBV13 and TRBJ1-1; weak D call: TRBD1 (6 bases). Trimming removed 0 bases at V and 4 bases at J, with 15 bases between. CDR3 length: 16 residues. Germline lookup yields CDR1 PRHDT and CDR2 FYEKMQ (reference sequence). CDR3 DNA: TGTGCCAGCAGCTTAGGCCTGGGGGCGCTTACCACTGAAGCTTTCTTT. This encodes CASSLGLGALTTEAFF. Combining the CDR3 with reference TRBV13 and TRBJ1-1 gives the whole variable domain AAGVIQSPRHLIKEKRETATLKCYPIPRHDTVYWYQQGPGQDPQFLISFYEKMQSDKGSIPDRFSAQQFSDYHSELNMSSLELGDSALYFCASSLGLGALTTEAFFGQGTRLTVV.

The chain employs TRBV2 and TRBJ2-1; 13 bases align to TRBD2. Germline assignment: CDR1 SNHLY and CDR2 FYNNEI. The junction had 5 bases not matched to a gene; V was cut back by 7 bases and J by 8 bases. The CDR3 loop spans 14 amino acids. DNA for the CDR3: TGTGCCAGCATCGGACTAGCGGGAGTCGATGAGCAGTTCTTC. As protein: CASIGLAGVDEQFF.

This sequence joins TRBV28 and TRBJ1-2; 9 nucleotides agree with TRBD1. The CDR3 runs 15 residues. Germline V gene data show CDR1 as MDHEN and CDR2 as SYDVKM. J gave up 10 bases and V 0 bases, and 9 bases lay outside the gene matches. For the CDR3, the DNA is TGTGCCAGCAGTTTATGGCTGGGGGACAGGGCCGACTACACCTTC. Protein sequence: CASSLWLGDRADYTF.

J is TRBJ1-1 and V is TRBV5-1; TRBD1 matches at 8 bases. After removal of 0 bases from V and 5 bases from J, the junction contained 12 bases not matched to a gene. The germline gives CDR1 SGHRS, CDR2 YFSETQ. The CDR3 consists of 17 residues. The CDR3, as DNA: TGCGCCAGCAGCTTGGGGCTCCTGACAGGGGCGAATACTGAAGCTTTCTTT. This translates into CASSLGLLTGANTEAFF.

This chain connects TRBV10-1 to TRBJ2-1, with TRBD2 identical over 8 bases. V lost 5 bases and J lost 7; bases outside the gene matches: 19. Germline CDR1 and CDR2: WNHNN and SYGVQD (reference sequence). The CDR3 totals 18 residues. As DNA, the CDR3 is TGCGCCAGCAGTCGGGGGGGTTTCAAGAAGGGAGTGAAGAATGAGCAGTTCTTC. This sequence encodes CASSRGGFKKGVKNEQFF.

The chain carries TRBV27 and TRBJ2-1; D perhaps matches TRBD2 (5 bases). The CDR3 extends over 14 amino acids. CDR1 and CDR2 from the germline V gene are MNHEY and SMNVEV (reference sequence). Trimming cost V 5 bases and J 5 bases, with 13 bases left between them. CDR3 sequence (DNA): TGTGCCAGCAGTGTAACCGGGGTTAACAATGAGCAGTTCTTC. It is translated as CASSVTGVNNEQFF.

The CDR3 region is CASSEQGAHSYSGNTIYF. Written as DNA, the CDR3 is TGCGCCAGCAGCGAACAGGGGGCCCACTCTTACTCTGGAAACACCATATATTTT. The J gene is TRBJ1-3, the V gene TRBV4-3; 9 bases are a match to TRBD1. The CDR3 sequence is 18 residues long. Trimming removed 5 bases from V and 0 bases from J; junction bases left unmatched: 11. From germline, CDR1 is LGHNA and CDR2 YSLEER.

This rearrangement joins TRBV5-1 to TRBJ1-1; 11 bases align to TRBD1. Trimming removed 0 bases from V and 4 bases from J; junction bases left unmatched: 2. Germline V gives CDR1 SGHRS, CDR2 YFSETQ. The CDR3 is 15 amino acids. As DNA, the CDR3 is TGCGCCAGCAGCTTGGAGGGACAGGGGGTCACTGAAGCTTTCTTT. This encodes CASSLEGQGVTEAFF.

The chain has TRBV27 and TRBJ2-5, with TRBD1 matching over 7 bases. The CDR3 contains 14 residues. The germline gives CDR1 MNHEY, CDR2 SMNVEV (reference sequence). The V gene end was trimmed by 5 bases and the J gene end by 4 bases; junction bases not matched to a gene: 7. CDR3: CASSPRGQGETQYF. CDR3 nucleotide sequence: TGTGCCAGCAGTCCGAGGGGGCAGGGAGAGACCCAGTACTTC.

The rearrangement uses TRBV5-4 and TRBJ2-7; 7 bases are a match to TRBD2. Germline V gene data show CDR1 as SGHNT and CDR2 as YYREEE (reference sequence). The CDR3 is made up of 14 amino acids. J was trimmed by 2 bases and V by 2 bases; bases with no gene match: 4. CDR3: CASSFASGTYEQYF. The CDR3 region has the DNA TGTGCCAGCAGCTTTGCTAGCGGAACCTACGAGCAGTACTTC.

This clone is a singleton in its sample. The V call is TRBV5-4, the J call TRBJ2-2, with TRBD1 identical over 10 bases. Germline values: CDR1 SGHNT, CDR2 YYREEE (reference sequence). The J segment lost 2 bases and the V segment lost 4 bases, leaving 5 bases of the junction unmatched. CDR3 size: 16 residues. CDR3 sequence (DNA): TGTGCCAGCAGCACAGGGACAGGGGAAAACACCGGGGAGCTGTTTTTT. Residues: CASSTGTGENTGELFF.

The rearrangement joins TRBV6-1 to TRBJ1-4, with unresolved D. The CDR3 has 15 residues. CDR1 and CDR2 (germline): MNHNS, SASEGT. V shed 8 bases and J shed 1 base, with 14 bases lying between them. CDR3 coding DNA: TGTGCCAGCTCAACAGACGGGGAAACTAATGAAAAACTGTTTTTT. Protein sequence: CASSTDGETNEKLFF.

This rearrangement joins TRBV28 to TRBJ2-7; D is possibly TRBD1 (6 bases). The CDR3 is made up of 15 amino acids. Germline loops: CDR1 MDHEN, CDR2 SYDVKM. V was pared by 3 bases and J by 0 bases, with 12 bases between. The CDR3 sequence is CASSFIDRPSYEQYF. DNA for the CDR3: TGTGCCAGCAGTTTTATCGACAGGCCCTCCTACGAGCAGTACTTC.

The chain recombines TRBV27 with TRBJ1-1; no firm D call. This CDR3 spans 14 amino acids. The germline gives CDR1 MNHEY, CDR2 SMNVEV (reference sequence). Deletions cut 6 bases from V and 4 bases from J, with 15 bases between. CDR3 sequence: CASRNHEASTEAFF. For the CDR3, the DNA is TGTGCCAGCAGAAATCACGAGGCCTCCACTGAAGCTTTCTTT.

This sequence joins TRBV6-5 and TRBJ2-1; 8 nucleotides match TRBD2. Germline trimming cut 5 bases from V and 0 bases from J; bases unmatched to any gene: 3. This CDR3 contains 15 residues. Germline values: CDR1 MNHEY, CDR2 SVGAGI. CDR3 sequence (DNA): TGTGCCAGCAGTATAGCGGGAAACTCCTACAATGAGCAGTTCTTC. It yields the protein CASSIAGNSYNEQFF.

J is TRBJ2-3 and V is TRBV4-3, with TRBD2 identical over 12 bases. V lost 1 base to trimming and J lost 5 bases; unmatched junction nucleotides: 4. This CDR3 region has 16 residues. The V gene's germline CDR1 is LGHNA and CDR2 YSLEER. This CDR3 is CASSQALAGGLDTQYF. For the CDR3, the DNA is TGCGCCAGCAGCCAAGCGCTAGCGGGAGGGCTAGATACGCAGTATTTT.

This clone was counted between two and nine times. The chain uses TRBV10-3 and TRBJ1-5, with D maybe TRBD1 (5 bases). The ends were cut back, 7 bases at V and 9 bases at J, with 16 bases in the middle. The CDR3 is made up of 13 amino acids. Germline assignment: CDR1 ENHRY and CDR2 SYGVKD. CDR3 bases: TGTGCCATCACTACCGACCCAGGGCGGCCCCAGCATTTT. Its protein is CAITTDPGRPQHF.

The chain has TRBV5-6 and TRBJ2-1, with D perhaps matching TRBD2 (6 bases). The CDR3 spans 14 residues. V was shortened by 4 bases and J by 8 bases, with 16 bases between the two germline ends. Per germline, CDR1 SGHDT and CDR2 YYEEEE. For the CDR3, the DNA is TGTGCCAGCAGCCTTGTATGGGGGGTCGATGAGCAGTTCTTC. It encodes CASSLVWGVDEQFF.

The chain combines TRBV19 with TRBJ1-4, with D maybe TRBD1 (5 bases). Germline V lookup: CDR1 LNHDA, CDR2 SQIVND (reference sequence). This CDR3 has 14 residues. The germline V and J ends were trimmed by 5 bases and 7 bases, with 14 bases remaining between them. This CDR3 reads CASSLGQGSEKLFF. DNA for the CDR3: TGTGCCAGTAGTTTGGGCCAGGGAAGTGAAAAACTGTTTTTT.

This rearrangement joins TRBV10-3 to TRBJ1-1; the D is unclear. The CDR3 is 12 amino acids. Trimming cost V 6 bases and J 1 base, with 6 bases left between them. In germline, CDR1 is ENHRY, CDR2 SYGVKD. CDR3 in DNA: TGTGCCATCAGCGGTGAGAACACTGAAGCTTTCTTT. Translation: CAISGENTEAFF.

This clone was observed once. The chain uses TRBV6-5 and TRBJ2-7; 7 bases are shared with TRBD2. The CDR3 sequence is 13 residues long. The ends lost 6 bases at V and 3 bases at J; junction bases unmatched: 5. CDR1 is MNHEY and CDR2 is SVGAGI in the germline V gene. The CDR3 loop is CASSRREDYEQYF. CDR3 nucleotides: TGTGCCAGCAGCCGACGGGAGGACTACGAGCAGTACTTC.

The chain is built from TRBV28 and TRBJ1-5; 7 bases map to TRBD1. The CDR3 sequence is 14 residues long. The V and J ends lost 5 bases and 2 bases, in that order; junction bases with no gene match: 3. The germline V gene has CDR1 MDHEN and CDR2 SYDVKM. The DNA of the CDR3 is TGTGCCAGCAGTATAGGACAGGGCAATCAGCCCCAGCATTTT. This encodes CASSIGQGNQPQHF.

V gene TRBV6-5 combines with J gene TRBJ2-5, with TRBD1 matching 7 bases. The V segment lost 5 bases and the J segment 2 bases; nucleotides outside the gene matches: 8. CDR3 size: 15 residues. CDR1 is MNHEY, CDR2 SVGAGI, per germline. The CDR3 spells CASSPNRGGQETQYF. In nucleotides, the CDR3 is TGTGCCAGCAGTCCGAACAGGGGCGGGCAAGAGACCCAGTACTTC.

The chain couples TRBV5-5 to TRBJ2-1; 10 bases are a match to TRBD2. The CDR3 has 17 residues. Germline V CDR1 and CDR2: SGHKS, YYEKEE (reference sequence). With V trimmed by 4 bases and J by 5 bases, 12 bases remained unmatched. The CDR3 loop reads CASSSTSGTSAHNEQFF. In nucleotides, the CDR3 is TGTGCCAGCAGCAGTACATCCGGGACTAGCGCCCACAATGAGCAGTTCTTC.

CDR3 loop: CASSGTGLVNYGYTF. The CDR3 DNA is TGTGCCAGCAGCGGAACAGGGTTAGTGAACTATGGCTACACCTTC. This chain joins TRBV9 and TRBJ1-2; D may be TRBD1 (6 bases). The V and J ends lost 3 bases and 2 bases respectively, with 14 bases between them. This CDR3 contains 15 residues. The germline V gene has CDR1 SGDLS and CDR2 YYNGEE.

This clone was counted between two and nine times. This chain joins TRBV19 and TRBJ2-7; 8 nucleotides agree with TRBD1. The CDR3 spans 11 residues. Unmatched junction bases numbered 3, after V lost 7 bases and J lost 7 bases. The V gene's germline CDR1 is LNHDA and CDR2 SQIVND (reference sequence). The CDR3 DNA reads as TGTGCCAGTATGGACAGGGATGAGCAGTACTTC. The encoded protein is CASMDRDEQYF.